This T cell receptor beta chain was identified in a study of T cell repertoires in ileal Crohn's disease. The study's findings and limits: Clonality above 26.8% at surgery always came with endoscopic recurrence.

Around 0.45 micrograms of biopsy DNA per sample underwent TCRB immunosequencing. Repertoires were generated with immunoSEQ multiplex PCR, while TCRdb's copy carries only in-frame clones and drops some. This table holds about 15,000 clones, 80% found once. This clone showed up just a few times. Its antigen is unknown. V gave up 0 bases and J gave up 1 base; unmatched junction bases: 7. Germline CDR1 SGHAT, CDR2 FQNNGV. There are 17 residues in the CDR3. V is TRBV11-2 and J is TRBJ2-3; 7 bases are shared with TRBD2. The sample taken for sequencing was ileal tissue. The TCR comes from an adult with Crohn's disease. CDR3 sequence: CASSLDGGVVGTDTQYF. The CDR3, as DNA: TGTGCCAGCAGCTTAGATGGGGGGGTCGTAGGCACAGATACGCAGTATTTT.